What follows are 24 T cell receptor beta chains derived from one specimen sequenced in a study of T cell responses to AZD1222 COVID-19 vaccine. TCRdb's copy holds only in-frame clones and misses some; the assay was immunoSEQ multiplex PCR. The sample has about 150,000 clones, about nine tenths seen once. The sequencing used peripheral blood, collected after recovery from COVID-19. The origin of the receptors is an adult who had recovered from COVID-19.

This clone has just one count. The rearrangement uses TRBV7-9 and TRBJ1-5, with 10 bases identical to TRBD1. Germline V gene lookup returns CDR1 SEHNR and CDR2 FQNEAQ (reference sequence). The CDR3 sequence is 16 residues long. V trimming: 4 bases; J trimming: 0 bases; junction bases outside the gene matches: 3. This CDR3 reads CASSSDRGHSNQPQHF. The CDR3, as DNA: TGTGCCAGCAGCTCAGACAGGGGGCATAGCAATCAGCCCCAGCATTTT.

The CDR3 DNA is TGTGCCAGTAGTACGATAGACGGATTCTACGAGCAGTACTTC. Residues: CASSTIDGFYEQYF. The chain carries TRBV19 and TRBJ2-7; D gene uncertain. Between the trimmed V and J ends, which lost 4 bases and 3 bases, there was a span of 13 bases. Germline CDR1 reads LNHDA; CDR2 reads SQIVND (reference sequence). This CDR3 has 14 amino acids.

This clone was observed a single time. J is TRBJ2-3 and V is TRBV5-1; the D call may be TRBD1 or TRBD2 (7 bases each). The germline V gene has CDR1 SGHRS and CDR2 YFSETQ. The length of the CDR3 is 13 residues. Trimming stripped 4 bases from V and 6 bases from J, with 12 bases between. The chain's CDR3 is CASSQGGPDTQYF. CDR3 sequence (DNA): TGCGCCAGCAGCCAGGGGGGGCCGGATACGCAGTATTTT.

J is TRBJ1-5 and V is TRBV10-1, with D hard to call. The CDR3 length is 14 residues. Germline CDR1 reads WNHNN; CDR2 reads SYGVQD (reference sequence). The V gene lost 10 bases and the J gene lost 5 bases, with 18 bases spanning the gap. In nucleotides, the CDR3 is TGCGCCACCTTAGAGGGAGGGTTGGATCAGCCCCAGCATTTT. Amino acids: CATLEGGLDQPQHF.

The J gene is TRBJ1-3, the V gene TRBV7-6; D gene ambiguous. This CDR3 is built from 14 residues. Trimming shortened V by 3 bases and J by 4 bases, and 10 bases separated the two germline ends. Germline V gene sequence: CDR1 SGHVS, CDR2 FNYEAQ. CDR3 sequence: CASSLSHGGNTIYF. The CDR3 nucleotides are TGTGCCAGCAGCTTGAGCCATGGGGGAAACACCATATATTTT.

The chain couples TRBV21-1 to TRBJ2-3; TRBD2, as called in the table, went unchecked against the DNA. TRBV21-1 is noted as a pseudogene. This CDR3 contains 16 residues. The CDR3 reads CASTTRTKYSTDTQYF. For the CDR3, the DNA is TGTGCCAGCACCACAAGGACTAAATATAGCACAGATACGCAGTATTTT.

V usage is TRBV4-2 and J usage is TRBJ2-7; perhaps TRBD2 as D (6 bases). This CDR3 region has 17 residues. With 3 bases removed from V and 5 bases from J, the gap between germline ends came to 23 bases. Germline CDR1 LGHNA, CDR2 YNFKEQ. The CDR3 DNA sequence: TGTGCCAGCAGCCATCCCCTGGGGGGAGAGTTCGGACACGAGCAGTACTTC. This sequence encodes CASSHPLGGEFGHEQYF.

V gene TRBV19 combines with J gene TRBJ2-7, with 7 bases aligning to TRBD2. V lost 2 bases, J lost 3 bases, and 7 bases stayed unmatched. This CDR3 comprises 15 residues. Per germline, CDR1 LNHDA and CDR2 SQIVND (reference sequence). The CDR3 sequence is CASSIFLAERYEQYF. In DNA form, the CDR3 reads TGTGCCAGTAGTATATTCCTAGCGGAACGCTACGAGCAGTACTTC. The complete variable domain, with remaining parts taken from reference TRBV19 and TRBJ2-7, reads DGGITQSPKYLFRKEGQNVTLSCEQNLNHDAMYWYRQDPGQGLRLIYYSQIVNDFQKGDIAEGYSVSREKKESFPLTVTSAQKNPTAFYLCASSIFLAERYEQYFGPGTRLTVT.

This sequence joins TRBV27 and TRBJ1-2; 7 nucleotides line up with TRBD1. The CDR3 has 13 amino acids. V was clipped by 3 bases and J by 6 bases; unmatched bases: 4. Germline V gives CDR1 MNHEY, CDR2 SMNVEV (reference sequence). The CDR3 protein is CASSFSTGNGYTF. CDR3 DNA: TGTGCCAGCAGTTTTTCGACAGGGAATGGCTACACCTTC.

This sequence joins TRBV2 and TRBJ1-4; 9 nucleotides agree with TRBD1. Per the germline V gene, CDR1 is SNHLY and CDR2 is FYNNEI. The CDR3 length is 14 residues. Germline trimming cut 10 bases from V and 5 bases from J; bases unmatched to any gene: 8. The DNA for the CDR3 is TGTGCCACCAGACCCGGGACAGGGAATGAAAAACTGTTTTTT. Translating it yields CATRPGTGNEKLFF. The entire variable domain, with the rest obtained from reference TRBV2 and TRBJ1-4, is as follows: EPEVTQTPSHQVTQMGQEVILRCVPISNHLYFYWYRQILGQKVEFLVSFYNNEISEKSEIFDDQFSVERPDGSNFTLKIRSTKLEDSAMYFCATRPGTGNEKLFFGSGTQLSVL.

The CDR3 loop is CSVDYGGGTEAFF. CDR3 sequence (DNA): TGCAGCGTTGACTACGGGGGGGGAACTGAAGCTTTCTTT. The V and J genes are TRBV29-1 and TRBJ1-1; maybe TRBD1 (5 bases). Looked up from germline, CDR1 is SQVTM and CDR2 is ANQGSEA. The CDR3 runs to 13 residues. V lost 3 bases, J lost 5 bases, and 13 bases lay in between.

This clone was seen once. This chain joins TRBV25-1 and TRBJ1-1; D gene ambiguous. The CDR3 is 14 amino acids. Germline V gives CDR1 MGHDK, CDR2 SYGVNS. Trimming removed 5 bases at V and 3 bases at J, with 13 bases between. CDR3 residues: CASSLGSGDTEAFF. The CDR3, as DNA: TGTGCCAGCAGTCTCGGTTCTGGAGACACTGAAGCTTTCTTT.

The chain links TRBV7-9 to TRBJ2-1; D ambiguous. V lost 5 bases, J lost 9 bases, and 20 bases lay in between. Germline assignment: CDR1 SEHNR and CDR2 FQNEAQ (reference sequence). This CDR3 region has 15 residues. The CDR3 DNA sequence: TGTGCCAGCAGCCCGCCCGACGATCCGTCGGGTGAGCAGTTCTTC. Encoded protein: CASSPPDDPSGEQFF.

The chain recombines TRBV11-2 with TRBJ1-4, with D perhaps TRBD1 (6 bases). Trimming shortened V by 5 bases and J by 6 bases, and 25 bases separated the two germline ends. In germline, CDR1 is SGHAT, CDR2 FQNNGV. CDR3 length: 18 amino acids. The CDR3 sequence is CASSIASGQIVPHEKLFF. DNA for the CDR3: TGTGCCAGCAGCATCGCCTCGGGACAAATAGTTCCCCATGAAAAACTGTTTTTT.

The gene calls are TRBV25-1 and TRBJ1-1, with D uncertain. The CDR3 covers 15 residues. Trimming removed 2 bases at V and 0 bases at J, with 10 bases between. CDR1 is MGHDK, CDR2 SYGVNS, per germline. The CDR3 DNA follows: TGTGCCAGCAGTGAAACTGCTAGTTTGAACACTGAAGCTTTCTTT. Amino acid sequence: CASSETASLNTEAFF. Together with reference TRBV25-1 and TRBJ1-1, the CDR3 gives the full variable domain: EADIYQTPRYLVIGTGKKITLECSQTMGHDKMYWYQQDPGMELHLIHYSYGVNSTEKGDLSSESTVSRIRTEHFPLTLESARPSHTSQYLCASSETASLNTEAFFGQGTRLTVV.

This sequence joins TRBV10-1 and TRBJ1-4; 9 nucleotides agree with TRBD1. Trimming removed 9 bases from V and 3 bases from J; junction bases left unmatched: 8. The CDR3 is 15 amino acids. From germline, CDR1 is WNHNN and CDR2 SYGVQD (reference sequence). CDR3 DNA sequence: TGCGCCAGACAAAGGACAGGGGAGTCTAATGAAAAACTGTTTTTT. Translating gives CARQRTGESNEKLFF.

This clone was counted once. V gene TRBV9 combines with J gene TRBJ2-3; no reliable D call. Germline lookup yields CDR1 SGDLS and CDR2 YYNGEE. Trimming removed 3 bases from V and 4 bases from J, with 12 bases in between. This CDR3 has 14 residues. The CDR3 nucleotides read TGTGCCAGCAGCGCGCCCGGTAGATCAGATACGCAGTATTTT. It is translated as CASSAPGRSDTQYF. Drawing the rest from reference TRBV9 and TRBJ2-3, the complete variable domain is DSGVTQTPKHLITATGQRVTLRCSPRSGDLSVYWYQQSLDQGLQFLIQYYNGEERAKGNILERFSAQQFPDLHSELNLSSLELGDSALYFCASSAPGRSDTQYFGPGTRLTVL.

V usage is TRBV19 and J usage is TRBJ2-7; D uncertain. V was cut by 3 bases and J by 7 bases, with 13 bases left in between. Germline-derived CDR1 and CDR2 are LNHDA and SQIVND (reference sequence). The CDR3 has 13 amino acids. The CDR3 loop reads CASSIIVAGEQYF. Here the CDR3 DNA reads TGTGCCAGTAGTATTATCGTCGCAGGAGAGCAGTACTTC.

V gene TRBV14 combines with J gene TRBJ2-3; 10 bases are shared with TRBD2. Germline CDR1 is SGHDN and CDR2 is FVKESK. V lost 0 bases to trimming and J lost 5 bases; unmatched junction nucleotides: 8. The CDR3 is 17 amino acids. In nucleotides, the CDR3 is TGTGCCAGCAGCCAAGATTGGCTAGCGGGAGATGAAGATACGCAGTATTTT. This translates into CASSQDWLAGDEDTQYF.

This sequence joins TRBV19 and TRBJ1-4; TRBD1 agrees at 8 bases. With 5 bases clipped from V and 0 bases from J, the junction kept 14 bases outside the gene matches. Per germline, CDR1 LNHDA and CDR2 SQIVND (reference sequence). The CDR3 contains 19 residues. The CDR3 bases are TGTGCCAGTAGTTCGGATTCGGGGACAGGCTACGCAACTAATGAAAAACTGTTTTTT. Amino acids: CASSSDSGTGYATNEKLFF. Based on the CDR3 plus reference TRBV19 and TRBJ1-4, the full variable domain is DGGITQSPKYLFRKEGQNVTLSCEQNLNHDAMYWYRQDPGQGLRLIYYSQIVNDFQKGDIAEGYSVSREKKESFPLTVTSAQKNPTAFYLCASSSDSGTGYATNEKLFFGSGTQLSVL.

V is TRBV6-5 and J is TRBJ2-1; D call uncertain. In germline, CDR1 is MNHEY, CDR2 SVGAGI. The CDR3 is 16 residues long. Trimming cost V 0 bases and J 8 bases, with 17 bases left between them. CDR3 sequence reads: CASSYSTAGIRDEQFF. CDR3 DNA sequence: TGTGCCAGCAGTTACTCGACGGCAGGTATTAGGGATGAGCAGTTCTTC.

The count of this clone is one. The chain couples TRBV27 to TRBJ1-2; D is possibly TRBD1 (6 bases). The CDR3 has 17 amino acids. V dropped 4 bases and J dropped 4 bases, with 22 bases sitting between them. Per the germline V gene, CDR1 is MNHEY and CDR2 is SMNVEV (reference sequence). The CDR3 spells CASSSHPGQSSGYGYTF. CDR3 nucleotides: TGTGCCAGCAGTTCTCACCCTGGACAGTCCTCGGGCTATGGCTACACCTTC.

The gene calls are TRBV2 and TRBJ1-5; unclear D gene. The CDR3 length is 14 residues. V lost 2 bases and J 4 bases, leaving 9 bases between the germline ends. Per the germline V gene, CDR1 is SNHLY and CDR2 is FYNNEI. The CDR3 coding sequence is TGTGCCAGCAGTGAAAGGTGGGGTAATCAGCCCCAGCATTTT. This sequence encodes CASSERWGNQPQHF.

The gene calls are TRBV2 and TRBJ1-2; the match to TRBD1 covers 12 bases. Germline V gene lookup returns CDR1 SNHLY and CDR2 FYNNEI. After removal of 6 bases from V and 7 bases from J, the junction contained 3 bases not matched to a gene. The CDR3 runs to 13 residues. The DNA for the CDR3 is TGTGCCAGCAGGAGGGACAGGGGGCCTGGCTACACCTTC. It encodes CASRRDRGPGYTF.